The 27 T cell receptor beta chains below come from one sample, sequenced in a study of T cells after yellow fever vaccination. Via MiXCR, TCRdb re-called the 5' RACE reads, giving one row per CDR3 protein. The sample yields some 200,000 distinct CDR3 sequences, approximately 3% seen once. The sequencing here drew on CD4+ T cells sorted from PBMCs, taken 10 days after the yellow fever booster vaccination. Every receptor here comes from a man aged 18 to 35 who received the YFV17D yellow fever vaccine.

The rearrangement links TRBV28 to TRBJ1-5, with 7 nucleotides matching TRBD1. CDR1 is MDHEN, CDR2 SYDVKM, per germline. The length of the CDR3 is 16 residues. V was pared by 6 bases and J by 6 bases, with 14 bases of the junction left unmatched. CDR3 in amino acids: CASSRRRGLRGQPQHF. CDR3 nucleotides: TGTGCCAGCAGCCGTCGGAGGGGGCTTCGAGGTCAGCCCCAGCATTTT.

The J gene is TRBJ2-3, the V gene TRBV25-1; 8 nucleotides match TRBD2. The CDR3 spans 14 residues. Losses at the gene ends were 6 bases for V and 5 bases for J; bases not matched to a gene: 7. CDR1 MGHDK and CDR2 SYGVNS come from the germline V gene. For the CDR3, the DNA is TGTGCCAGCAGGGAACCGGGGGGGAGAGATACGCAGTATTTT. It codes for CASREPGGRDTQYF.

This clonotype occurred a few times. V is TRBV5-1 and J is TRBJ2-3; 9 bases are shared with TRBD1. The CDR3 consists of 14 residues. The V segment lost 7 bases and the J segment 2 bases; nucleotides outside the gene matches: 5. Germline V lookup: CDR1 SGHRS, CDR2 YFSETQ. The CDR3 spells CASGRQGVTDTQYF. In DNA, the CDR3 is TGCGCCAGCGGAAGACAGGGGGTCACAGATACGCAGTATTTT.

This clonotype has a count of ten or more. The chain couples TRBV7-3 to TRBJ2-3; tentative D call: TRBD1 (6 bases). Germline loops: CDR1 SGHTA, CDR2 FQGTGA. The CDR3 runs to 13 residues. Trimming removed 3 bases at V and 4 bases at J, with 8 bases between. CDR3 bases: TGTGCCAGCAGCTTTAAGGGGGCAGATACGCAGTATTTT. It encodes CASSFKGADTQYF.

This clonotype was observed at least ten times. The genes are TRBV7-3 and TRBJ2-3; the match to TRBD2 covers 11 bases. Germline values: CDR1 SGHTA, CDR2 FQGTGA. The CDR3 has 14 residues. V lost 5 bases to trimming and J lost 4 bases; unmatched junction nucleotides: 2. The CDR3 region is CASSQGLAADTQYF. The CDR3 DNA is TGTGCCAGCAGCCAGGGACTAGCGGCAGATACGCAGTATTTT.

This clonotype was counted ten times or more. The rearrangement uses TRBV4-1 and TRBJ2-7; TRBD1 matches at 10 bases. The germline V gene encodes CDR1 MGHRA and CDR2 YSYEKL. The CDR3 spans 15 residues. V trimming: 1 base; J trimming: 3 bases; junction bases outside the gene matches: 3. The CDR3 sequence is CASSQGGTGVYEQYF. The DNA of the CDR3 is TGCGCCAGCAGCCAAGGAGGGACAGGGGTCTACGAGCAGTACTTC.

This clonotype was detected many times. The rearrangement links TRBV5-1 to TRBJ1-1; 9 nucleotides line up with TRBD1. This CDR3 is built from 13 residues. J lost 5 bases, V lost 3 bases, and 2 bases had no gene match. Germline V lookup: CDR1 SGHRS, CDR2 YFSETQ. The CDR3 reads CASSWDRETEAFF. The CDR3 DNA reads TGCGCCAGCAGCTGGGACAGGGAGACTGAAGCTTTCTTT.

This clonotype appeared many times. The chain has TRBV4-1 and TRBJ2-5, with D perhaps TRBD1 (5 bases). V was pared by 7 bases and J by 3 bases, with 21 bases between. Germline-derived CDR1 and CDR2 are MGHRA and YSYEKL. The length of the CDR3 is 16 residues. The CDR3 region is CASKPLWGRVEETQYF. CDR3 DNA: TGCGCCAGCAAACCTCTCTGGGGCAGGGTAGAAGAGACCCAGTACTTC.

This clonotype was seen ten or more times. The chain recombines TRBV11-2 with TRBJ2-1, with D hard to call. The ends were cut back, 1 base at V and 5 bases at J, with 6 bases in the middle. Germline values: CDR1 SGHAT, CDR2 FQNNGV. The CDR3 has 13 residues. This CDR3 is CASSLGANNEQFF. For the CDR3, the DNA is TGTGCCAGCAGCTTAGGGGCCAACAATGAGCAGTTCTTC. The full variable domain, completed using reference TRBV11-2 and TRBJ2-1, is EAGVAQSPRYKIIEKRQSVAFWCNPISGHATLYWYQQILGQGPKLLIQFQNNGVVDDSQLPKDRFSAERLKGVDSTLKIQPAKLEDSAVYLCASSLGANNEQFFGPGTRLTVL.

The V and J genes are TRBV3-1 and TRBJ1-1, with 7 bases fitting TRBD1. V lost 6 bases and J lost 1; bases outside the gene matches: 5. Germline V gene data show CDR1 as LGHDT and CDR2 as YNNKEL (reference sequence). The CDR3 contains 14 residues. CDR3 region: CASRAWDRNTEAFF. Here the CDR3 DNA reads TGTGCCAGCAGGGCCTGGGACAGGAACACTGAAGCTTTCTTT.

There are many counts of this clonotype. V and J are TRBV11-2 and TRBJ2-1; D remains ambiguous. Trimming pared 4 bases from V and 2 bases from J, leaving 12 bases between. Germline lookup yields CDR1 SGHAT and CDR2 FQNNGV. The CDR3 is 15 residues long. For the CDR3, the DNA is TGTGCCAGCAGCTCGACCACTACCCCCTACAATGAGCAGTTCTTC. Encoded protein: CASSSTTTPYNEQFF.

This clonotype was observed at least ten times. The rearrangement joins TRBV18 to TRBJ1-2; TRBD1 aligns across 9 bases. Germline CDR1 is KGHSH and CDR2 is LQKENI. The trim removed 3 bases at V and 8 bases at J, leaving 4 bases unmatched. The CDR3 has 13 residues. CDR3 coding DNA: TGTGCCAGCTCACCGAGGGACAGGGACGGCTACACCTTC. It translates to CASSPRDRDGYTF.

This clonotype has a count of ten or more. This rearrangement joins TRBV7-2 to TRBJ1-3, with 7 bases aligning to TRBD1. The CDR3 has 15 residues. CDR1 and CDR2 from the germline V gene are SGHTA and FQGNSA. Trimming cost V 4 bases and J 8 bases; bases outside gene matches: 11. The CDR3 region is CASSSTGSLAHTIYF. CDR3 nucleotide sequence: TGTGCCAGCAGCTCGACAGGGTCCTTAGCGCACACCATATATTTT. The whole variable domain, remainder taken from reference TRBV7-2 and TRBJ1-3, is GAGVSQSPSNKVTEKGKDVELRCDPISGHTALYWYRQSLGQGLEFLIYFQGNSAPDKSGLPSDRFSAERTGGSVSTLTIQRTQQEDSAVYLCASSSTGSLAHTIYFGEGSWLTVV.

Many counts were recorded for this clonotype. V usage is TRBV6-5 and J usage is TRBJ2-2, with TRBD1 matching over 7 bases. This CDR3 spans 15 amino acids. CDR1 is MNHEY and CDR2 is SVGAGI in the germline V gene. Losses at the gene ends were 6 bases for V and 2 bases for J; bases not matched to a gene: 6. The CDR3 here is CASSKGDRNTGELFF. DNA for the CDR3: TGTGCCAGCAGCAAGGGGGACAGAAACACCGGGGAGCTGTTTTTT.

This clonotype was recorded many times. The rearrangement uses TRBV12-3 or TRBV12-4 and TRBJ2-2; 10 nucleotides align to TRBD1. This CDR3 spans 18 amino acids. The ends lost 5 bases at V and 4 bases at J; junction bases unmatched: 13. CDR3 residues: CASSPGTGVGHGTGELFF. The CDR3 region has the DNA TGTGCCAGCAGTCCCGGGACAGGGGTAGGGCATGGCACCGGGGAGCTGTTTTTT.

This clonotype was detected only a few times. This chain uses TRBV4-2 with TRBJ1-2; 8 bases map to TRBD1. The CDR3 has 15 residues. Trimming took 1 base from V and 3 from J; bases not matched to a gene: 4. Looked up from germline, CDR1 is LGHNA and CDR2 is YNFKEQ. CDR3 coding DNA: TGTGCCAGCAGCCAAGGGACAGGGAACTACTATGGCTACACCTTC. This codes for CASSQGTGNYYGYTF.

V usage is TRBV20-1 and J usage is TRBJ2-6; no clear D gene. Trimming took 2 bases from V and 2 from J, leaving 4 bases between them. Per the germline V gene, CDR1 is DFQATT and CDR2 is SNEGSKA (reference sequence). The CDR3 runs 13 residues. CDR3 in DNA: TGCAGTGCTAGAAGGGCTGGGGCCAACGTCCTGACTTTC. Protein: CSARRAGANVLTF.

Ten or more counts support this clonotype. The chain combines TRBV7-2 with TRBJ2-2, with D unclear. The CDR3 spans 13 residues. Trimming took off 2 bases at V and 7 bases at J, with 8 bases between the two ends. The germline V gene encodes CDR1 SGHTA and CDR2 FQGNSA. CDR3 DNA sequence: TGTGCCAGCAGCTTAAGGGCGGACGGGGAGCTGTTTTTT. Its protein is CASSLRADGELFF.

This clonotype has at least ten counts. The rearrangement links TRBV7-2 to TRBJ1-1, with no clear D. This CDR3 has 13 residues. Per the germline V gene, CDR1 is SGHTA and CDR2 is FQGNSA. Trimming pared 0 bases from V and 4 bases from J, leaving 6 bases between. The DNA for the CDR3 is TGTGCCAGCAGCTTAGCCGTTGGCACTGAAGCTTTCTTT. This sequence encodes CASSLAVGTEAFF.

The gene calls are TRBV23-1 and TRBJ1-5, with 7 positions matching TRBD1. TRBV23-1 is an open reading frame, and its role is uncertain. V lost 0 bases and J lost 1; bases outside the gene matches: 6. The CDR3 spans 17 residues. In DNA form, the CDR3 reads TGCGCCAGCAGTCAATCTAACAGGGGAAGAAGCAATCAGCCCCAGCATTTT. Its translation: CASSQSNRGRSNQPQHF.

The gene calls are TRBV7-2 and TRBJ1-5, with D possibly matching TRBD1 (5 bases). V lost 1 base, J lost 0 bases, and 7 bases lay in between. The CDR3 sequence is 15 residues long. Germline V gives CDR1 SGHTA, CDR2 FQGNSA. CDR3 amino acids: CASSLVGHSNQPQHF. For the CDR3, the DNA is TGTGCCAGCAGCTTAGTGGGGCATAGCAATCAGCCCCAGCATTTT. Supplemented by reference TRBV7-2 and TRBJ1-5, the full variable domain reads GAGVSQSPSNKVTEKGKDVELRCDPISGHTALYWYRQSLGQGLEFLIYFQGNSAPDKSGLPSDRFSAERTGGSVSTLTIQRTQQEDSAVYLCASSLVGHSNQPQHFGDGTRLSIL.

The rearrangement joins TRBV5-1 to TRBJ2-3; 8 bases map to TRBD1. CDR1 and CDR2 (germline): SGHRS, YFSETQ. With V trimmed by 4 bases and J by 1 base, 8 bases remained unmatched. The CDR3 length is 16 residues. CDR3 in DNA: TGCGCCAGCAGCCGAGGACAGGGACCGGGCACAGATACGCAGTATTTT. Its protein is CASSRGQGPGTDTQYF.

The chain joins TRBV12-3 or TRBV12-4 to TRBJ1-2, with unresolved D. The V end was cut by 3 bases, the J end by 8 bases, with 25 bases between. This CDR3 is 17 amino acids long. The CDR3 DNA is TGTGCCAGCAGTTTTAGAGTCAGAGTTCCCTTGTCGGGCGGCTACACCTTC. Translating it yields CASSFRVRVPLSGGYTF.

The CDR3 region is CASSLVQGVGTEAFF. The DNA of the CDR3 is TGCGCCAGCAGCTTGGTGCAGGGGGTCGGCACTGAAGCTTTCTTT. This chain uses TRBV5-1 with TRBJ1-1, with TRBD1 matching 7 bases. Germline CDR1 SGHRS, CDR2 YFSETQ. After removal of 0 bases from V and 4 bases from J, the junction contained 6 bases not matched to a gene. This CDR3 region has 15 residues.

The chain has TRBV7-2 and TRBJ1-5; 7 bases are a match to TRBD1. V trimming: 4 bases; J trimming: 4 bases; junction bases outside the gene matches: 22. The germline V gene encodes CDR1 SGHTA and CDR2 FQGNSA. The CDR3 is 20 residues long. The CDR3 DNA reads TGTGCCAGCAGCTCCTATCCCCCGGACAGGTTTAAGTTTGGGAATCAGCCCCAGCATTTT. It specifies CASSSYPPDRFKFGNQPQHF.

This clonotype was seen at least ten times. The genes are TRBV5-1 and TRBJ2-3; 9 bases fit TRBD2. Germline V lookup: CDR1 SGHRS, CDR2 YFSETQ. This CDR3 is 15 amino acids long. V was clipped by 4 bases and J by 5 bases; unmatched bases: 8. The CDR3 reads CASSGIAGALDTQYF. The CDR3 DNA sequence: TGCGCCAGCAGCGGAATAGCGGGAGCCTTAGATACGCAGTATTTT.

This clonotype has just a few counts. V usage is TRBV12-3 or TRBV12-4 and J usage is TRBJ2-7; D not resolved. CDR3 size: 12 residues. V shed 6 bases and J shed 3 bases, with 9 bases lying between them. Written as DNA, the CDR3 is TGTGCCAGCAGCTTCGCAGTCTACGAGCAGTACTTC. This translates into CASSFAVYEQYF.